Each of the 3 T cell receptor beta chains below was sequenced from the same sample in a study of blood T cells in healthy people across ages. With a J-beta primer mix and a sample-barcoded 5' primer, a second PCR ran about 6 to 11 cycles. TCRdb reprocessed the 5' RACE reads with MiXCR, giving one entry per CDR3 protein. The sample contains around 1,900,000 distinct CDR3 sequences, about 39% of which appear only once. Sequencing was done on a sample of blood. All receptors derive from a human donor in good health.

This clonotype was seen many times. The chain recombines TRBV7-2 with TRBJ2-7; 13 nucleotides match TRBD2. CDR1 SGHTA and CDR2 FQGNSA come from the germline V gene. The CDR3 has 14 residues. The junction had 2 bases not matched to a gene; V was cut back by 5 bases and J by 4 bases. This CDR3 is CASSRTSGGYEQYF. Written as DNA, the CDR3 is TGTGCCAGCAGCCGGACTAGCGGGGGTTACGAGCAGTACTTC.

V is TRBV5-1 and J is TRBJ2-7; 8 nucleotides match TRBD2. The J call could be wrong; TRBJ2-5 is a better fit for the DNA end. The CDR3 is 17 residues long. Germline assignment: CDR1 SGHRS and CDR2 YFSETQ. In DNA form, the CDR3 reads TGCGCCAGCAGCTTGGGGGTAGCGGGACCCCGGGGAGAGACCCAGTACTTC. It is translated as CASSLGVAGPRGETQYF.

About this clonotype: At one of its ends the junction is not consistent with the germline gene, which may arise from a read error. This chain uses TRBV29-1 with TRBJ1-2; the D gene is possibly TRBD1 (5 bases). Germline assignment: CDR1 SQVTM and CDR2 ANQGSEA. The CDR3 runs 16 residues. CDR3 nucleotides: TGCAGCGTTGATGTGACAGTCGTTAAAGGGGACTATGGCCACACCTTC. It translates to CSVDVTVVKGDYGHTF.